Reported below is one TCR beta chain. There are a few counts of this clone. Its target antigen remains unknown. No much larger clone is present one base from it, and per-base qualities are unavailable. This specimen comes from a study of long-term antiretroviral therapy in people with HIV (dated by TCRdb to 2022 to 2024). About the full investigation: The earliest samples were collected about a decade before the 2015 WHO recommendation for immediate ART, when ART was typically delayed until CD4 counts fell. A retrospective serial study tested whether changes in peripheral blood TRB repertoire composition and diversity were associated with ART initiation and durable HIV suppression. The cohort contributed fewer than 200 cryopreserved PBMC samples from 30 adults with confirmed HIV infection, collected serially over a mean of about 6 years (range 1-12). About 40% of the roughly 30 participants with HIV were female. Test extractions of a monoclonal T-cell line alongside 30 or so polyclonal samples showed no cross-contamination during QIAcube processing.

Looking up the germline V gene yields CDR1 ENHRY and CDR2 SYGVKD. Germline trimming amounts to 6 bases on V and 9 bases on J, with 2 as the count of junction bases outside the gene matches. The CDR3 has 12 amino acids, counting the end cysteine and phenylalanine. Of the read, only the CDR3 DNA is kept; its 36 bases are in frame from base 1. Overall study outcomes, separate from this receptor: Because PBMC availability was limited, only the TCR beta chain was sequenced, with no alpha chain pairing. Because pre-ART samples had limited cell numbers, unsorted PBMC were profiled rather than sorted CD4+ and CD8+ T cells. The repertoire was dominated across all time points by expanded TRB clones identified before ART initiation, although this dominance was seen to fluctuate and to decrease in many PLHIV after ART. Samples dated from the mid-2000s to the late 2010s, and the ART regimens used may be less effective than current ones. HIV repertoires had narrower CDR3 length ranges than controls, and the network structure suggested an antigen-experienced repertoire that shifted only slightly toward naive after ART. A significant increase in TRB diversity was found to be associated with ART initiation, although TRB diversity was observed to remain significantly below that of transplant donor controls even after long-term ART. No data were available on ART adherence, viral resistance or therapy changes, limiting inferences about post-ART repertoire changes.

Inclusion was restricted to participants for whom at least one PBMC sample before ART initiation and at least two post-ART samples were available. Treatment was received in the United States of America by all participants with HIV. Before DNA extraction, cryopreserved samples of roughly 1-10 million PBMC were thawed and washed. At the time of the earliest PBMC sample, participants with HIV were aged between roughly 20 and 54 years. Per participant, PBMC samples came from 1-4 timepoints prior to ART initiation and 2-8 timepoints following ART initiation, for a median of 7 samples. Serial HIV viral load, CD4+ T-cell count, ART history and demographic data were obtained for every participant. Using a Qiagen kit on a QIAcube, genomic DNA was extracted from unsorted PBMC, with samples processed in batches of 12. The immunoSEQ hsTCRB v3.0 assay was used at survey level resolution to sequence the TRB variable region. A depth of roughly 35,000-55,000 T-cell genomes per sample was targeted for TRB sequencing. An Illumina MiSeq with a v3 150-cycle kit was used to sequence the pooled TRB libraries. On the authors' methods: Repertoire analysis was run in R within a reproducible Nextflow workflow that covered QC, data transformation and analysis. Custom analyses were implemented in LymphoSeq2, an R package for AIRR-Seq data exploration. After excluding a few samples that yielded fewer than 5000 total TRB sequences, fewer than 200 HIV repertoires remained for analysis. Among the approximately 200 retained HIV repertoires, 55 to 60 were collected before ART initiation and some 130 after ART initiation. Repertoires were downsampled to 5000 TRB nucleotide sequences, and summary statistics were averaged over 100 downsampling iterations. The analysis kept only TRB sequences whose CDR3 regions were at least seven amino acids long. A Shannon entropy-derived clonality score and the Gini coefficient were used to measure diversity. In the repertoire networks, any two of the top 5000 CDR3 amino acid sequences were connected whenever the two sequences differed by an edit distance of one. For TRB CDR3 amino acid sequences, antigen specificity groups and MHC restriction were predicted with GLIPH2. Known CMV, EBV, HIV or tissue antigen associations were flagged by matching CDR3 amino acid sequences against VDJdb and McPAS-TCR. Pre-ART, post-ART and control groups were compared with Wilcoxon signed-rank tests and Holm-Bonferroni correction. Not all clones reach the TCRdb copy of this immuneACCESS table, which keeps in-frame sequences only. Checked studies attribute under half of the gap to unresolved V genes and leave the rest unexplained. V, J and clone size are those of that table, while D and trimming were read from the DNA. Here the sample has about 32,000 clones; 70% to 90% occur a single time. The ten most abundant clones make up 4.4% of the sample.

The sequence is built from TRBV10-3 and TRBJ1-6, and 7 junction bases match TRBD1. Sequenced material: unsorted PBMCs, taken around 3.3 years after starting antiretroviral therapy. This sequence originates from a man aged 18 to 35 with HIV. The DNA reads as follows: TGTGCCATCAGGACAGGGAGTTCACCCCTCCACTTT. Its protein product is CAIRTGSSPLHF.